This T cell receptor beta chain was identified in a study of T cell responses to AZD1222 COVID-19 vaccine. This clone was seen only a few times. The J segment lost 7 bases and the V segment lost 6 bases, leaving 12 bases of the junction unmatched. Per the germline V gene, CDR1 is MNHEY and CDR2 is SVGAGI. The CDR3 contains 15 residues. Only in-frame clones appear in the TCRdb table, and some are missing; sequencing was by immunoSEQ multiplex PCR. The repertoire consists of 150,000 to 200,000 clones, with around 90% occurring once and the leading ten covering approximately 1.3%. The clonotype comes from an adult who received the AZD1222 COVID-19 vaccine. The sequenced sample was peripheral blood, obtained 28 days after the second AZD1222 dose. The chain recombines TRBV6-5 with TRBJ2-1; TRBD1 aligns across 7 bases. The CDR3 spells CASSPPLTGRNEQFF. The CDR3 nucleotides read TGTGCCAGCAGCCCCCCCCTGACAGGGCGAAATGAGCAGTTCTTC.